The rows below give T cell receptor beta chains drawn from one sample of a study of T cell responses to AZD1222 COVID-19 vaccine. The table came from immunoSEQ multiplex PCR; TCRdb's copy has only in-frame clones and leaves some out. The table has approximately 120,000 clones, 80% to 90% seen once. Material: peripheral blood, obtained on day 0 of AZD1222 vaccination. The receptors here all came from an adult in good health. Each CDR3 is given with its conserved first and last residue. A D gene is named only where the DNA matches it firmly. Clone sizes are given selectively: once, few, many, or a class where the clone is expanded.

d_gene: TRBD1; v_gene: TRBV18; abundance: .; j_gene: TRBJ1-6; CDR3nt: TGTGCCAGCTCACCAACAGGGGGAAGCTCCTATAATTCACCCCTCCACTTT; CDR3aa: CASSPTGGSSYNSPLHF
d_gene: .; v_gene: TRBV3-1/TRBV3-2; abundance: once; j_gene: TRBJ1-2; CDR3nt: TGTGCCAGCAGCCAGGGGAACTATGGCTACACCTTC; CDR3aa: CASSQGNYGYTF
d_gene: .; v_gene: TRBV6-2/TRBV6-3; abundance: .; j_gene: TRBJ1-5; CDR3nt: TGTGCCAGCAGTTACGTTACAAAGAATCAGCCCCAGCATTTT; CDR3aa: CASSYVTKNQPQHF
d_gene: .; v_gene: TRBV7-2; abundance: .; j_gene: TRBJ1-6; CDR3nt: TGTGCCAGCAGCTTATTGAGTTCCCCTAATTCACCCCTCCACTTT; CDR3aa: CASSLLSSPNSPLHF
d_gene: .; v_gene: TRBV4-1; abundance: .; j_gene: TRBJ2-7; CDR3nt: TGCGCCAGCAGCCTGGCTTGGGGGACTTACGAGCAGTACTTC; CDR3aa: CASSLAWGTYEQYF
d_gene: .; v_gene: TRBV5-6; abundance: .; j_gene: TRBJ1-4; CDR3nt: TGTGCCAGCAGCGCCAGTGCAACTAATGAAAAACTGTTTTTT; CDR3aa: CASSASATNEKLFF
d_gene: .; v_gene: TRBV29-1; abundance: few; j_gene: TRBJ1-1; CDR3nt: TGCAGCGCCGAGCGTCATTCGAACACTGAAGCTTTCTTT; CDR3aa: CSAERHSNTEAFF
d_gene: TRBD1; v_gene: TRBV5-1; abundance: few; j_gene: TRBJ2-3; CDR3nt: TGCGCCAGCACCCTCGGGACAGGGGGCTTAATTAGCACAGATACGCAGTATTTT; CDR3aa: CASTLGTGGLISTDTQYF
d_gene: .; v_gene: TRBV10-3; abundance: .; j_gene: TRBJ1-1; CDR3nt: TGTGCCAGCTTCAACTCCGGGGGCAGGAACACTGAAGCTTTCTTT; CDR3aa: CASFNSGGRNTEAFF
d_gene: .; v_gene: TRBV30; abundance: .; j_gene: TRBJ2-3; CDR3nt: TGTGCCTGGAGTGTAGGGCGGGGATCCGATACGCAGTATTTT; CDR3aa: CAWSVGRGSDTQYF
d_gene: .; v_gene: TRBV28; abundance: .; j_gene: TRBJ1-1; CDR3nt: TGTGCCAGCAGCCAGTGGGGGGTTAACACTGAAGCTTTCTTT; CDR3aa: CASSQWGVNTEAFF
d_gene: .; v_gene: TRBV11-2; abundance: .; j_gene: TRBJ1-5; CDR3nt: TGTGCCAGCAGCGCGTCGGGGGATCAGCCCCAGCATTTT; CDR3aa: CASSASGDQPQHF
d_gene: .; v_gene: TRBV2; abundance: .; j_gene: TRBJ1-1; CDR3nt: TGTGCCAGCAGTGAAGTGGGTAATGAAGCTTTCTTT; CDR3aa: CASSEVGNEAFF
d_gene: .; v_gene: TRBV24-1; abundance: .; j_gene: TRBJ2-7; CDR3nt: TGTGCCACCAGTGAAGGAGCCTACGAGCAGTACTTC; CDR3aa: CATSEGAYEQYF
d_gene: .; v_gene: TRBV5-5; abundance: .; j_gene: TRBJ2-7; CDR3nt: TGTGCCAGCAGCTTGAGCCCAGGGAATTCCTACGAGCAGTACTTC; CDR3aa: CASSLSPGNSYEQYF
d_gene: .; v_gene: TRBV29-1; abundance: .; j_gene: TRBJ1-1; CDR3nt: TGCAGCGTCGGACACCTTCCAGTGAACACTGAAGCTTTCTTT; CDR3aa: CSVGHLPVNTEAFF
d_gene: .; v_gene: TRBV6-2/TRBV6-3; abundance: .; j_gene: TRBJ1-2; CDR3nt: TGTGCCAGCAGTTACTCACAGGGTTACTATGGCTACACCTTC; CDR3aa: CASSYSQGYYGYTF
d_gene: .; v_gene: TRBV28; abundance: .; j_gene: TRBJ2-7; CDR3nt: TGTGCCAGCAGTTTATTAGGCTACGAGCAGTACTTC; CDR3aa: CASSLLGYEQYF
d_gene: .; v_gene: TRBV28; abundance: .; j_gene: TRBJ1-2; CDR3nt: TGTGCCAGCAGACTTGGAGGCGGTGGCTACACCTTC; CDR3aa: CASRLGGGGYTF
d_gene: TRBD1; v_gene: TRBV9; abundance: .; j_gene: TRBJ1-2; CDR3nt: TGTGCCAGCGCCCCGGGACAGGGGGCGCATGGCTACACCTTC; CDR3aa: CASAPGQGAHGYTF
d_gene: .; v_gene: TRBV3-1/TRBV3-2; abundance: .; j_gene: TRBJ1-5; CDR3nt: TGTGCCAGCAGCCAATCGAGGGCTAGGAATCAGCCCCAGCATTTT; CDR3aa: CASSQSRARNQPQHF
d_gene: TRBD1; v_gene: TRBV7-2; abundance: .; j_gene: TRBJ2-2; CDR3nt: TGTGCCAGCACCCCCGAGGGGGCCGGAACCGGGGAGCTGTTTTTT; CDR3aa: CASTPEGAGTGELFF
d_gene: .; v_gene: TRBV11-2; abundance: .; j_gene: TRBJ1-1; CDR3nt: TGTGCCAGCAGCTCGGAGGACTTCACTGAAGCTTTCTTT; CDR3aa: CASSSEDFTEAFF